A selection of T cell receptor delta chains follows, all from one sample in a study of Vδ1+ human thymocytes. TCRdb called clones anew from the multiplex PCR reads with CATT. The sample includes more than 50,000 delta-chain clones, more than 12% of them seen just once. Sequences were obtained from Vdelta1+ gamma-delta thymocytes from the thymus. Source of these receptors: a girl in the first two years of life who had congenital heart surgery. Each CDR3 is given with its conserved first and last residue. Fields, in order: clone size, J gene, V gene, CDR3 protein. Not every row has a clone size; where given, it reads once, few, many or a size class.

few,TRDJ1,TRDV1,CALGDFFRPSGGGYAVYTDKLIF
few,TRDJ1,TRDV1,CALGSGPPGTVTDKLIF
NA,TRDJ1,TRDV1,CALGELLSYGDTRGKLIF
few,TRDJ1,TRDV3,CAFPCTGDLDKLIF
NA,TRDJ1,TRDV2,CACDSSLPRSTGRVVPTPYTDKLIF
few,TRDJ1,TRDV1,CALGGSSYWGIPTDKLIF
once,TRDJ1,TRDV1,CALGDPRTFPTWPLAYWGTSTDKLIF
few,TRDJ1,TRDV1,CALGEPLEDTGYTDKLIF
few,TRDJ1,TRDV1,CALGELLLLQVGGYGPYTDKLIF
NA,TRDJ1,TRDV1,CALRAFLRKTGGYALPLTDKLIF
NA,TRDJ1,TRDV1,CALGTLSGGWYTDKLIF
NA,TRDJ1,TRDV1,CALGELPFPTGGPTTKYTDKLIF
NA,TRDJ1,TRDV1,CALGEPGAFHYFTGGTNTDKLIF
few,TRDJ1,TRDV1,CALGERVMLGTWGKLIF
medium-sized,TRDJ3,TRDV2,CACGRLGCSWDTRQMFF
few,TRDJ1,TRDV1,CALGEPLGGYPLTF
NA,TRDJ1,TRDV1,CALGELRFRGGIPRGKYTDKLIF
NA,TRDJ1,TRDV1,CALGDRLELPTYTDKLIF
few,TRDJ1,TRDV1,CALGELPATSPWGFQYTDKLIF
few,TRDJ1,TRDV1,CALGDLLPPLDKLIF
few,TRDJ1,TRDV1,CALGDPIQLPDRGIPTDKLIF
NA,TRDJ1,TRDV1,CALGERTYGASYTDKLIF
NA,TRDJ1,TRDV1,CALGDGGPLHTGALVNKLIF
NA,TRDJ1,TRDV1,CALGELKGLPRVLGPLAPADKLIF
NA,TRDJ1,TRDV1,CALGGLWGNFPATDKLIF
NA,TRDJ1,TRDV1,CALGPKVARENPGDINTYTDKLIF
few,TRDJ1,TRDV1,CALGERRLLGGTDKLIF
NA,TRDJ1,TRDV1,CALAPSYVGTDKLIF
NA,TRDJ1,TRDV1,CALGDGDLYTDKLIF
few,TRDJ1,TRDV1,CALGDHPFRDKLIF
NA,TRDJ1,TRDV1,CALGEPKRGDTDKLIF
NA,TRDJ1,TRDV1,CALGEYYDRPPQLDKLIF
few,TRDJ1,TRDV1,CALGELLYGHTGGYADTDKLIF
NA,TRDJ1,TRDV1,CALGGGAVKKLIF
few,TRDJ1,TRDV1,CALGDPGTQYTDKLIF
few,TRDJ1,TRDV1,CALGELFLRRGYPTDKLIF